This TCR beta chain is from a study of blood T cell repertoires in COVID-19. Study overall: Some COVID-19 samples were acute and others convalescent; all came from the United States, Italy and Spain.

This CDR3 is built from 14 residues. CDR1 and CDR2 (germline): SGHRS, YFSETQ. Losses at the gene ends were 4 bases for V and 2 bases for J; bases not matched to a gene: 1. Per the authors' pipeline: Reference gene primers were amplified, and this amplification served to estimate nucleated cell counts. Profiled with immunoSEQ multiplex PCR; TCRdb holds only in-frame clones, not every one. V and J calls and clone size are as listed in that table; D and trimming were resolved from the DNA. The sample contains 46,000 or so clones, 90% of which appear only once. Sequenced: peripheral blood. The chain has TRBV5-1 and TRBJ2-7, with 12 bases aligning to TRBD2. This TCR came from a man aged 65-85 years with active COVID-19. CDR3 DNA sequence: TGCGCCAGCAGCCGGACTAGCGGGGCCTACGAGCAGTACTTC. Translation gives CASSRTSGAYEQYF.